The rows below give T cell receptor beta chains drawn from one sample of a study of CD8 T cells in Susac syndrome. TCRdb processed the immunoSEQ multiplex PCR reads anew with MiXCR; each CDR3 protein has one entry. This table has around 80,000 distinct CDR3 sequences, 96% appearing once. The material sequenced was CD8+ T cells from PBMCs. These receptors were taken from a human donor with Susac syndrome. The CDR3 runs from the conserved cysteine through the conserved F or W. D genes are given only for firm matches.

J	length	D	V	DNA	CDR3
TRBJ2-5	15	TRBD1	TRBV20-1	TGCAGTGCTAGAGGCCGGGACAGGGAGACGGAGACCCAGTACTTC	CSARGRDRETETQYF
TRBJ1-2	15	-	TRBV4-2	TGTGCCAGCAGCAAAGCGAGGGACCTAATCTATGGCTACACCTTC	CASSKARDLIYGYTF
TRBJ2-4	15	-	TRBV2	TGTGCCAGCAGTGAACTCATTTCGATTCTAAACATTCAGTACTTC	CASSELISILNIQYF
TRBJ2-1	17	TRBD2	TRBV20-1	TGCAGTGTTTCCCCGGGACTAGCGGGAGGGCCTGGGAATGAGCAGTTCTTC	CSVSPGLAGGPGNEQFF
TRBJ2-1	17	-	TRBV19	TGTGCCAGTAGTTCCCGATCCCTACTAGGTTTGGCGGATGAGCAGTTCTTC	CASSSRSLLGLADEQFF
TRBJ2-5	18	TRBD2	TRBV6-1	TGTGCCAGCAGTAGCCACCCAAATAGCGGGGGCCTCCAAGAGACCCAGTACTTC	CASSSHPNSGGLQETQYF
TRBJ2-1	14	TRBD2	TRBV12-3/TRBV12-4	TGTGCCAGCAGTTCTAGCGGGCGCTACAATGAGCAGTTCTTC	CASSSSGRYNEQFF
TRBJ2-5	20	TRBD2	TRBV18	TGTGCCAGCTCACCTAACCTTTCCATGTGGCTAGCGGGGTACCAAGAGACCCAGTACTTC	CASSPNLSMWLAGYQETQYF
TRBJ2-5	14	-	TRBV20-1	TGCAGTGCTAGGGGACCGCGGGGAGGCGAGACCCAGTACTTC	CSARGPRGGETQYF
TRBJ1-2	14	-	TRBV12-3/TRBV12-4	TGTGCCAGCAGTTTGGGCCATGGGGGGAGTGGCTACACCTTC	CASSLGHGGSGYTF
TRBJ2-3	17	-	TRBV15	TGTGCCACCAGCAGAGATGGGCCCCTCCAAAGCACAGATACGCAGTATTTT	CATSRDGPLQSTDTQYF
TRBJ2-2	16	TRBD2	TRBV7-3	TGTGCCAGCAGCTTATCCCCGGGAGGGCCCACCGGGGAGCTGTTTTTT	CASSLSPGGPTGELFF
TRBJ2-3	17	-	TRBV29-1	TGCAGCGTTGAGTGGGCCCAGAGCCACGGGAGTGTTGAAGCGCAGTATTTT	CSVEWAQSHGSVEAQYF
TRBJ1-6	16	TRBD1	TRBV2	TGTGCCAGCAGTTGGGACAGGGTCTCCTATAATTCACCCCTCCACTTT	CASSWDRVSYNSPLHF
TRBJ2-1	15	TRBD1	TRBV4-3	TGCGCCAGCAGCCCTCGAGCAGGGGGCTACAATGAGCAGTTCTTC	CASSPRAGGYNEQFF
TRBJ2-6	18	-	TRBV9	TGTGCCAGCAGCGTAACACAAAACACTCTCTCTGGGGCCAACGTCCTGACTTTC	CASSVTQNTLSGANVLTF
TRBJ2-1	12	-	TRBV6-6	TGTGCCAGCAGCGGACCGGCCGATGAGCAGTTCTTC	CASSGPADEQFF
TRBJ2-1	15	-	TRBV27	TGTGCCAGCAGCCTCGGGACGCTCCCAAACAATGAGCAGTTCTTC	CASSLGTLPNNEQFF
TRBJ1-1	12	-	TRBV5-4	TGTGCCAGCAGCTTATGGACTGAAGAAGCTTTCTTT	CASSLWTEEAFF
TRBJ1-1	11	-	TRBV24-1	TGTGCCACCGAGGGGGACACTGAAGCTTTCTTT	CATEGDTEAFF
TRBJ2-1	13	-	TRBV28	TGTGCCAGCAGTCCCACATATCGGAATGAGCAGTTCTTC	CASSPTYRNEQFF